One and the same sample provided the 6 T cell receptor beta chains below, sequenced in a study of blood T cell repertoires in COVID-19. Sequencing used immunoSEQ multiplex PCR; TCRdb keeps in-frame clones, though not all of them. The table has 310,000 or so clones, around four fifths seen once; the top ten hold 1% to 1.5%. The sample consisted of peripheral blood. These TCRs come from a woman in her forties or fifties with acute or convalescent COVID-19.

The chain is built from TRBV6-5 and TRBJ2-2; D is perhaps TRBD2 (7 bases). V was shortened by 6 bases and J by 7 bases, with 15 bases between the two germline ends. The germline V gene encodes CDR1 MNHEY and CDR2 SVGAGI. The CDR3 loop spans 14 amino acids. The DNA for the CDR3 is TGTGCCAGCAGACGCCCGGGGGGCATCGGGGAGCTGTTTTTT. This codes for CASRRPGGIGELFF.

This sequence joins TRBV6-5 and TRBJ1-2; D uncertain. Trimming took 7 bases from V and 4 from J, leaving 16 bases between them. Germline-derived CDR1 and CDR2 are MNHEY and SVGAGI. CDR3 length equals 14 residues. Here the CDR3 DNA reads TGTGCCAGCACCGAGGGTCCTACTACCTATGGCTACACCTTC. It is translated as CASTEGPTTYGYTF.

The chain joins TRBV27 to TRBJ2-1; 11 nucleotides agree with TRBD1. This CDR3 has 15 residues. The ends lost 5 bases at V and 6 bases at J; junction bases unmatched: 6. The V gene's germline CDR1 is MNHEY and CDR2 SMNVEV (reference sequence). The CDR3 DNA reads TGTGCCAGCAGTCCCGGGACAGGGGGTTCCAATGAGCAGTTCTTC. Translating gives CASSPGTGGSNEQFF.

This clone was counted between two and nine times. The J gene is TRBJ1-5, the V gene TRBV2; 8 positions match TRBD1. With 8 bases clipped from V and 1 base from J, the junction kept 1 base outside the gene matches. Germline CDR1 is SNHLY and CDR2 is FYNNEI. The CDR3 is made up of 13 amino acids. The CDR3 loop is CASWTGSNQPQHF. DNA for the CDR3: TGTGCCAGCTGGACAGGGAGCAATCAGCCCCAGCATTTT.

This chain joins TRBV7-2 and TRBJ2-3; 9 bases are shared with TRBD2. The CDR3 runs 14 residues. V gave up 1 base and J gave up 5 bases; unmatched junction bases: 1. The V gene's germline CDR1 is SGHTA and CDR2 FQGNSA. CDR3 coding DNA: TGTGCCAGCAGCTTAGGAGCGGGAGGAGATACGCAGTATTTT. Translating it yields CASSLGAGGDTQYF.

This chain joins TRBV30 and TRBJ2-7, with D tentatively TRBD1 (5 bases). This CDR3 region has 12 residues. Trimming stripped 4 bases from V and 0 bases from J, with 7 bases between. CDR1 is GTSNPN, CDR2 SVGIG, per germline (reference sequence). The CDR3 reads CAWKDNSYEQYF. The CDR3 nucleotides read TGTGCCTGGAAGGACAACTCCTACGAGCAGTACTTC. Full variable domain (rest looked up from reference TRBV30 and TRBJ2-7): SQTIHQWPATLVQPVGSPLSLECTVEGTSNPNLYWYRQAAGRGLQLLFYSVGIGQISSEVPQNLSASRPQDRQFILSSKKLLLSDSGFYLCAWKDNSYEQYFGPGTRLTVT.